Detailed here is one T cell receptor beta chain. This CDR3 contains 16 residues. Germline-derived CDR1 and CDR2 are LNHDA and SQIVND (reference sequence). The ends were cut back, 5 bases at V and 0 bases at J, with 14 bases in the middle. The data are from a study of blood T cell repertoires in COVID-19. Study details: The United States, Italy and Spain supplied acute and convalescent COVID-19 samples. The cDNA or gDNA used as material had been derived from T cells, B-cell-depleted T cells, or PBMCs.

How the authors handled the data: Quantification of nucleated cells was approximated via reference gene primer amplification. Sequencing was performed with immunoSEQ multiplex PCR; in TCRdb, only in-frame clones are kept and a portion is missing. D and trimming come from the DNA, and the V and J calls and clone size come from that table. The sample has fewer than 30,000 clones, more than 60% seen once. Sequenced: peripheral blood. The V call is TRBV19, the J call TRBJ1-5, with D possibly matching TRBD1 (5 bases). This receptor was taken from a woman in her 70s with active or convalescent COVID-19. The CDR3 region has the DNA TGTGCCAGTAGTCTGTCCCGGGACTTTAGCAATCAGCCCCAGCATTTT. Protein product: CASSLSRDFSNQPQHF.